The rows below give T cell receptor beta chains drawn from one sample of a study of siplizumab effects on memory and regulatory T cells. Profiling relied on immunoSEQ multiplex PCR, and the TCRdb table lists in-frame clones only, not all of them. The repertoire includes tens of thousands of clones, 95% to 97% of them detected once, and 0.031% sits in the top ten. The sequenced sample consisted of naive CD4+ T cells sorted from blood. The receptors were gathered from a human donor in good health. Both conserved end residues are part of each CDR3. A D gene is named only where the DNA matches it firmly. Expanded clones get a size class; other rows say once, few or many, or leave the size out.

V gene	D gene	clone size	J gene	CDR3 protein	CDR3 DNA
TRBV19	NA	NA	TRBJ1-2	CASSTSWANYGYTF	TGTGCCAGTAGTACAAGTTGGGCTAACTATGGCTACACCTTC
TRBV10-3	NA	NA	TRBJ2-2	CAISEGYGLTTGELFF	TGTGCCATCAGTGAGGGGTACGGACTTACTACCGGGGAGCTGTTTTTT
TRBV7-2	NA	NA	TRBJ2-3	CASSLSVGGLRGTQYF	TGTGCCAGCAGCTTATCTGTCGGGGGCCTTCGGGGTACGCAGTATTTT
TRBV27	NA	NA	TRBJ1-2	CASSPPTGGGGYTF	TGTGCCAGCAGTCCCCCGACGGGTGGCGGTGGCTACACCTTC
TRBV7-2	NA	NA	TRBJ1-1	CASSPVRGLKATEAFF	TGTGCCAGCAGCCCCGTTAGAGGGCTTAAGGCCACTGAAGCTTTCTTT
TRBV30	NA	NA	TRBJ1-1	CAWTDQNTEAFF	TGTGCCTGGACGGACCAGAACACTGAAGCTTTCTTT
TRBV6-6	NA	NA	TRBJ1-2	CASSPSGTGGYGYTF	TGTGCCAGCAGTCCCTCCGGGACCGGGGGGTATGGCTACACCTTC
TRBV9	NA	NA	TRBJ2-3	CASSSDVTDTQYF	TGTGCCAGCAGCTCAGACGTGACAGATACGCAGTATTTT
TRBV7-2	NA	NA	TRBJ1-1	CASSRRRGGGNTEAFF	TGTGCCAGCAGCCGTAGGAGGGGCGGGGGTAACACTGAAGCTTTCTTT
TRBV5-1	TRBD1	NA	TRBJ1-4	CASSPTGAPATNEKLFF	TGCGCCAGCAGCCCTACAGGGGCCCCTGCAACTAATGAAAAACTGTTTTTT
TRBV9	NA	NA	TRBJ2-2	CASSVGGESAGELFF	TGTGCCAGCAGCGTAGGAGGGGAGAGCGCCGGGGAGCTGTTTTTT
TRBV28	NA	NA	TRBJ1-1	CASSIIPEAEAFF	TGTGCCAGCAGCATTATCCCGGAGGCTGAAGCTTTCTTT
TRBV5-1	NA	once	TRBJ2-2	CASSATQTNTGELFF	TGCGCCAGCAGCGCGACACAGACGAACACCGGGGAGCTGTTTTTT
TRBV5-1	TRBD2	NA	TRBJ2-2	CASSLIAGGIPGELFF	TGCGCCAGCAGCTTGATAGCGGGGGGTATTCCCGGGGAGCTGTTTTTT
TRBV18	NA	few	TRBJ1-6	CASSPPQGGNSPLHF	TGTGCCAGCTCACCACCCCAGGGCGGGAACTCACCCCTCCACTTT
TRBV28	TRBD1	NA	TRBJ1-1	CASTAGGGYTEAFF	TGTGCCAGCACGGCAGGGGGCGGTTACACTGAAGCTTTCTTT
TRBV19	NA	NA	TRBJ1-3	CASTAGASGAVVNF	TGTGCCAGTACCGCCGGAGCGTCGGGGGCCGTAGTGAATTTT
TRBV19	NA	NA	TRBJ2-7	CASSIAGTASYEQYF	TGTGCCAGTAGTATAGCCGGAACAGCGAGCTACGAGCAGTACTTC
TRBV11-2	TRBD2	NA	TRBJ2-6	CASSSTSGVGANVLTF	TGTGCCAGCAGCTCGACTAGCGGGGTTGGGGCCAACGTCCTGACTTTC
TRBV30	TRBD2	NA	TRBJ2-1	CAWSSSGGSNEQFF	TGTGCCTGGAGTTCGAGCGGGGGGAGTAATGAGCAGTTCTTC
TRBV19	NA	NA	TRBJ2-2	CASSISATLNTGELFF	TGTGCCAGTAGTATATCGGCCACCTTGAACACCGGGGAGCTGTTTTTT
TRBV11-1	NA	NA	TRBJ1-1	CASSSGGPEAFF	TGTGCCAGCAGCTCCGGCGGACCTGAAGCTTTCTTT
TRBV6-1	NA	NA	TRBJ2-3	CASRETEVGGSRTDTQYF	TGTGCCAGCAGGGAAACGGAGGTGGGGGGTTCCCGCACAGATACGCAGTATTTT
TRBV7-6	NA	NA	TRBJ2-3	CASSLILAPQYF	TGTGCCAGCAGCTTGATACTAGCCCCGCAGTATTTT
TRBV5-1	NA	NA	TRBJ1-1	CASSIQGGNTEAFF	TGCGCCAGCAGCATACAGGGAGGGAACACTGAAGCTTTCTTT
TRBV5-5	NA	once	TRBJ2-2	CASSFRLRDGELFF	TGTGCCAGCAGCTTCCGACTCCGGGACGGGGAGCTGTTTTTT
TRBV5-1	TRBD2	once	TRBJ2-3	CASSFEFSGGGADTQYF	TGCGCCAGCAGCTTTGAATTTAGCGGGGGTGGAGCAGATACGCAGTATTTT
TRBV13	TRBD1	NA	TRBJ1-3	CASSTGGSNTIYF	TGTGCCAGCAGCACAGGGGGCTCAAACACCATATATTTT
TRBV18	NA	NA	TRBJ1-1	CASSGPNTEAFF	TGTGCCAGCTCAGGGCCGAACACTGAAGCTTTCTTT
TRBV5-8	NA	NA	TRBJ2-2	CASSPPPGELFF	TGTGCCAGCAGCCCGCCCCCGGGGGAGCTGTTTTTT
TRBV18	TRBD1	NA	TRBJ1-1	CASSQNRQGNTEAFF	TGTGCCAGCTCACAGAACCGACAGGGTAACACTGAAGCTTTCTTT
TRBV7-2	TRBD1	NA	TRBJ2-1	CASSPGTGGSNEQFF	TGTGCCAGCAGCCCCGGGACAGGGGGCTCCAATGAGCAGTTCTTC
TRBV28	NA	NA	TRBJ1-5	CASSADPAQHF	TGTGCCAGCAGTGCGGATCCAGCCCAGCATTTT
TRBV2	NA	NA	TRBJ1-2	CASSAARTNYGYTF	TGTGCCAGCAGTGCGGCCAGAACGAACTATGGCTACACCTTC
TRBV13	TRBD2	NA	TRBJ2-7	CASSPGGANYEQYF	TGTGCCAGCAGCCCCGGGGGGGCTAACTACGAGCAGTACTTC
TRBV6-6	NA	NA	TRBJ2-2	CASSYSAGTGELFF	TGTGCCAGCAGTTACTCGGCAGGCACCGGGGAGCTGTTTTTT
TRBV6-4	NA	NA	TRBJ2-3	CASSEQGGTDTQYF	TGTGCCAGCAGTGAGCAGGGTGGCACAGATACGCAGTATTTT
TRBV18	NA	NA	TRBJ2-5	CASSPPMTQETQYF	TGTGCCAGCTCACCACCGATGACGCAAGAGACCCAGTACTTC
TRBV27	TRBD1	NA	TRBJ1-4	CASSNRQGDNEKLFF	TGTGCCAGCAGCAATAGACAGGGGGATAATGAAAAACTGTTTTTT
TRBV12-5	NA	NA	TRBJ1-1	CASGPRLGGTEAFF	TGTGCTAGTGGTCCACGGTTGGGGGGGACTGAAGCTTTCTTT
TRBV7-2	TRBD2	NA	TRBJ2-5	CASSLGAGGQETQYF	TGTGCCAGCAGCTTAGGAGCGGGGGGGCAAGAGACCCAGTACTTC
TRBV7-9	TRBD2	once	TRBJ2-1	CASSNRLAGDSSYNEQFF	TGTGCCAGCAGCAACAGACTAGCGGGGGATAGCTCCTACAATGAGCAGTTCTTC
TRBV18	TRBD2	NA	TRBJ2-1	CASSPAGGNNEQFF	TGTGCCAGCTCACCGGCGGGGGGAAACAATGAGCAGTTCTTC